The clone carrying this T cell receptor beta chain was detected only a few times. Its antigen remains unknown. This entry belongs to a study of T cell repertoires in cytomegalovirus infection. Germline values: CDR1 SNHLY, CDR2 FYNNEI. Losses at the gene ends were 4 bases for V and 6 bases for J; bases not matched to a gene: 7. There are 15 residues in the CDR3. Regarding the study as a whole: HLA-C-restricted CMV clonotypes gave the most frequent clonotype in two of eight donors.

TCRdb re-called the reads through MiXCR, storing one row per CDR3 protein. The data show approximately 500,000 distinct CDR3 sequences, roughly 12% seen once. This receptor was taken from a human donor in good health (CMV status not recorded). Some clones in this sample may be carry-over from other donors' samples. J is TRBJ2-2 and V is TRBV2, with 8 bases lining up with TRBD2. The specimen was PBMCs. The CDR3 sequence: CASSVDRGGAGELFF. CDR3 in DNA: TGTGCCAGCAGTGTAGACCGGGGGGGGGCCGGGGAGCTGTTTTTT.